The 17 T cell receptor beta chains in this list originate from one sample, sequenced in a study of T cells in Graves' hyperthyroidism and ophthalmopathy. The TCR beta CDR3 regions underwent amplification using RNA transcripts as the source. HTBI primers were used for first-round RT-PCR of the TCR CDR3. One entry per CDR3 protein results from TCRdb running MiXCR on the multiplex PCR reads. The repertoire consists of about 300,000 distinct CDR3 sequences, with about 19% occurring once and the leading ten covering approximately 37%. The sequenced material came from blood. The receptors here all came from a man aged 45-65 years with Graves' ophthalmopathy.

In this sample, this clonotype turned up many times. The gene calls are TRBV12-3 or TRBV12-4 and TRBJ2-1; D possibly corresponds to TRBD1 (6 bases). Trimming left V 5 bases short and J 7 bases short, with 6 bases between. The CDR3 runs 11 residues. CDR3 nucleotides: TGTGCCAGCAGTACAGGGAATGAGCAGTTCTTC. Amino acid sequence: CASSTGNEQFF.

The J gene is TRBJ2-1, the V gene TRBV3-1, with D possibly TRBD2 on 6 matching bases. Trimming shortened V by 2 bases and J by 10 bases, and 15 bases separated the two germline ends. CDR1 and CDR2 (germline): LGHDT, YNNKEL (reference sequence). The CDR3 totals 14 residues. The CDR3 DNA reads TGTGCCAGCAGCCAAAGGGAGGACCAGATAGAGCAGTTCTTC. This gives the protein CASSQREDQIEQFF.

This clonotype showed up just a few times. J is TRBJ2-7 and V is TRBV6-1; D could derive from TRBD1 or TRBD2 (5 bases each). Trimming left V 10 bases short and J 0 bases short, with 13 bases between. CDR1 MNHNS and CDR2 SASEGT come from the germline V gene. The CDR3 has 13 residues. CDR3 loop: CATRPGTSYEQYF. The CDR3 nucleotides read TGTGCCACCAGACCGGGGACCTCCTACGAGCAGTACTTC.

This clonotype was counted many times. The rearrangement uses TRBV28 and TRBJ2-3; D is undetermined. Germline loops: CDR1 MDHEN, CDR2 SYDVKM. This CDR3 region has 14 residues. V was cut by 3 bases and J by 8 bases, with 15 bases left in between. The CDR3 sequence: CASSLDLLPSTQYF. The CDR3 DNA follows: TGTGCCAGCAGTTTGGATCTACTCCCGAGTACGCAGTATTTT.

On this clonotype itself: A junction end diverges from the germline sequence, so it may reflect a read error. The chain employs TRBV5-1 and TRBJ2-5; TRBD1 is a possible D gene (6 bases). This CDR3 is 13 amino acids long. The germline CDR1 and CDR2 sequences are SGHRS and YFSETQ. The CDR3 DNA follows: TGCGCCAGCAGAGGGGGAGCGCAAGAGACCCGGCACTTC. Translating gives CASRGGAQETRHF.

This clonotype has ten or more counts. The CDR3 DNA follows: TGTGCCAGCTCACGATCCGATTCCCCTGGGATTACCTACAATGAGCAGTTCTTC. Amino acids: CASSRSDSPGITYNEQFF. V gene TRBV18 combines with J gene TRBJ2-1, with D uncertain. The CDR3 contains 18 residues. Trimming stripped 4 bases from V and 2 bases from J, with 21 bases between. Germline CDR1 is KGHSH and CDR2 is LQKENI.

V is TRBV6-1 and J is TRBJ1-1; tentative D call: TRBD1 (5 bases). The CDR3 totals 13 residues. Germline V lookup: CDR1 MNHNS, CDR2 SASEGT. Trimming pared 9 bases from V and 6 bases from J, leaving 17 bases between. The CDR3 DNA reads as TGTGCCAGTGCCGACAGCGGAGAAGCTGAAGCTTTCTTT. This gives the protein CASADSGEAEAFF.

The V gene is TRBV20-1, the J gene TRBJ2-7; D is possibly TRBD1 (6 bases). CDR1 and CDR2 (germline): DFQATT, SNEGSKA (reference sequence). The ends were cut back, 6 bases at V and 3 bases at J, with 15 bases in the middle. This CDR3 has 13 residues. The CDR3 region is CSALRTENYEQYF. The CDR3 nucleotides are TGCAGTGCCCTGAGGACAGAAAACTACGAGCAGTACTTC.

J is TRBJ2-7 and V is TRBV18; TRBD1 agrees at 8 bases. The CDR3 length is 14 residues. Germline V CDR1 and CDR2: KGHSH, LQKENI. V was pared by 5 bases and J by 5 bases, with 8 bases of the junction left unmatched. The DNA for the CDR3 is TGTGCCAGCTCATCGACGGACAGGGTTGACGAGCAGTACTTC. Residues: CASSSTDRVDEQYF. The variable domain in full, completed from reference TRBV18 and TRBJ2-7, reads NAGVMQNPRHLVRRRGQEARLRCSPMKGHSHVYWYRQLPEEGLKFMVYLQKENIIDESGMPKERFSAEFPKEGPSILRIQQVVRGDSAAYFCASSSTDRVDEQYFGPGTRLTVT.

The chain couples TRBV24-1 to TRBJ2-3, with D perhaps being TRBD1 or TRBD2 (5 bases each). Germline V gene sequence: CDR1 KGHDR, CDR2 SFDVKD. The ends were cut back, 1 base at V and 0 bases at J, with 10 bases in the middle. CDR3 length: 16 amino acids. This CDR3 is CATSDFEGMSTDTQYF. DNA for the CDR3: TGTGCCACCAGTGATTTCGAGGGGATGAGCACAGATACGCAGTATTTT.

The sample holds one count of this clonotype. This chain uses TRBV5-1 with TRBJ2-1; possible D gene TRBD2, 5 bases. Between the trimmed V and J ends, which lost 6 bases and 6 bases, there was a span of 10 bases. The CDR3 is 12 amino acids. The V gene's germline CDR1 is SGHRS and CDR2 YFSETQ. In DNA form, the CDR3 reads TGCGCCAGCACGGGTGGAGGCAATGAGCAGTTCTTC. Translation gives CASTGGGNEQFF.

This clonotype was picked up many times. This chain links TRBV5-8 with TRBJ1-5, with TRBD1 identical over 9 bases. The V gene end was trimmed by 4 bases and the J gene end by 8 bases; junction bases not matched to a gene: 10. The CDR3 sequence is 15 residues long. In germline, CDR1 is SGHTS, CDR2 YDEGEE. The CDR3: CASSKGQGGLEPQHF. The CDR3, as DNA: TGTGCCAGCAGCAAGGGACAGGGCGGGTTAGAGCCCCAGCATTTT.

This clonotype turned up a few times. V usage is TRBV6-2 or TRBV6-3 and J usage is TRBJ1-1, with D hard to call. Deletions cut 0 bases from V and 0 bases from J, with 8 bases between. CDR3 length: 15 residues. Germline V CDR1 and CDR2: MNHEY, SVGEGT. The CDR3 nucleotides are TGTGCCAGCAGTTACTCGCCGCTCTTGAACACTGAAGCTTTCTTT. Protein: CASSYSPLLNTEAFF.

This rearrangement joins TRBV5-5 to TRBJ2-7, with TRBD1 matching over 9 bases. CDR1 and CDR2 (germline): SGHKS, YYEKEE (reference sequence). The CDR3 is 15 amino acids. V was clipped by 4 bases and J by 3 bases; unmatched bases: 8. The CDR3 region is CASSRPGTGNYEQYF. The CDR3 bases are TGTGCCAGCAGCAGACCCGGGACAGGGAACTACGAGCAGTACTTC.

This clonotype has more than one count but fewer than ten. The chain carries TRBV27 and TRBJ1-1; no clear D. The CDR3 has 14 amino acids. V was clipped by 4 bases and J by 0 bases, with 9 bases between them. Germline lookup yields CDR1 MNHEY and CDR2 SMNVEV (reference sequence). CDR3 in DNA: TGTGCCAGCAGTTCGCCTTCTCTGAACACTGAAGCTTTCTTT. Encoded protein: CASSSPSLNTEAFF.

This clonotype showed up just a few times. The chain couples TRBV19 to TRBJ2-7, with no clear D. The germline V gene encodes CDR1 LNHDA and CDR2 SQIVND (reference sequence). V was shortened by 5 bases and J by 3 bases, with 11 bases between the two germline ends. The CDR3 sequence is 13 residues long. CDR3 DNA: TGTGCCAGTAGTTATCAGACGGGCTACGAGCAGTACTTC. Protein product: CASSYQTGYEQYF.

This clonotype was recorded many times. The rearrangement uses TRBV12-3 or TRBV12-4 and TRBJ1-3; D is perhaps TRBD1 (5 bases). V was clipped by 7 bases and J by 4 bases, with 11 bases between them. This CDR3 has 13 amino acids. CDR3 sequence reads: CASTKTDGNTIYF. The CDR3 DNA follows: TGTGCCAGCACCAAGACAGACGGAAACACCATATATTTT.